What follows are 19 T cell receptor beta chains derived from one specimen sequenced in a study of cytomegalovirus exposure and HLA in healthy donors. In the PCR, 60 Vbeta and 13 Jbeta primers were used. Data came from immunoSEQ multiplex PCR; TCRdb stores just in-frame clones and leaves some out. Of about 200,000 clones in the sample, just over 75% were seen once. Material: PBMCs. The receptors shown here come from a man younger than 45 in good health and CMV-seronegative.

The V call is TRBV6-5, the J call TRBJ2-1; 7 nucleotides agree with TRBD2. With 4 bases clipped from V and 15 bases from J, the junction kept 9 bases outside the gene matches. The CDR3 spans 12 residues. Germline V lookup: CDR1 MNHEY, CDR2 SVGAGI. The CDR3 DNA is TGTGCCAGCAGTTCCAGCGGGGCCGTTCCGTTCTTC. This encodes CASSSSGAVPFF.

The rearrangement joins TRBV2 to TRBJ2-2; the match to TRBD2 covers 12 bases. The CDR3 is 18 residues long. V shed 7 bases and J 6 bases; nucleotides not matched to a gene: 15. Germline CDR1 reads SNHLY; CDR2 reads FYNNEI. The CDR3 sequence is CASNLPRTTSGSPGELFF. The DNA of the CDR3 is TGTGCCAGCAATCTCCCGAGGACGACTAGCGGGAGCCCCGGGGAGCTGTTTTTT.

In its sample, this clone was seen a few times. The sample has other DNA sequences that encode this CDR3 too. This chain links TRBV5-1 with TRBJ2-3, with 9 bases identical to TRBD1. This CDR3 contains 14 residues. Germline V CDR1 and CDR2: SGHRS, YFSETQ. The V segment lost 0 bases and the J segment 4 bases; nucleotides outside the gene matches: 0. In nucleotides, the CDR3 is TGCGCCAGCAGCTTGGGGACAGGGGCAGATACGCAGTATTTT. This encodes CASSLGTGADTQYF.

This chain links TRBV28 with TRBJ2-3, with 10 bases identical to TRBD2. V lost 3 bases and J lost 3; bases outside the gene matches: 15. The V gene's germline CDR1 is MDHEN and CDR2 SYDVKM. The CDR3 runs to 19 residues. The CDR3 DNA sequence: TGTGCCAGCAGTTTGGTAGCGGGAGGTGGCCCGAGAGGAACAGATACGCAGTATTTT. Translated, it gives CASSLVAGGGPRGTDTQYF. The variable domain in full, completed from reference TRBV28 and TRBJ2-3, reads DVKVTQSSRYLVKRTGEKVFLECVQDMDHENMFWYRQDPGLGLRLIYFSYDVKMKEKGDIPEGYSVSREKKERFSLILESASTNQTSMYLCASSLVAGGGPRGTDTQYFGPGTRLTVL.

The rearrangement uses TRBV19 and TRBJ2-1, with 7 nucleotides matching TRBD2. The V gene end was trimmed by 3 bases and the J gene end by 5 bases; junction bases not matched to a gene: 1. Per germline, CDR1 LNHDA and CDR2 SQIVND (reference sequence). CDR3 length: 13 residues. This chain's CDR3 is CASSIGTNNEQFF. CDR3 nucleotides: TGTGCCAGTAGTATCGGGACTAACAATGAGCAGTTCTTC.

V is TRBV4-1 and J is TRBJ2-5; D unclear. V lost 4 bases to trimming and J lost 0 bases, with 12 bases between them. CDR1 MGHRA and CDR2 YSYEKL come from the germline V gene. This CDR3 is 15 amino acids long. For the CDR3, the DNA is TGCGCCAGCAGCCCGACACTGGCGTACCAAGAGACCCAGTACTTC. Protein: CASSPTLAYQETQYF.

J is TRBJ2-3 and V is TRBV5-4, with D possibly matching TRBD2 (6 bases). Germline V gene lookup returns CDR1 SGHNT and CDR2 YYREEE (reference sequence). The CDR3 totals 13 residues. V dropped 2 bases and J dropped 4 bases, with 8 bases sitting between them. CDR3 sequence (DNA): TGTGCCAGCAGCTTTCCTAGCGCAGATACGCAGTATTTT. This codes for CASSFPSADTQYF.

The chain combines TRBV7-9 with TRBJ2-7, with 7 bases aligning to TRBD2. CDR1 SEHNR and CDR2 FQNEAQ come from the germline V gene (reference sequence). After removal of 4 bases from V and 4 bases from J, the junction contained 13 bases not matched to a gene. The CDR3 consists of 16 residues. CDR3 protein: CASSSLMAGVVYEQYF. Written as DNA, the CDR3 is TGTGCCAGCAGCTCCCTCATGGCGGGAGTGGTGTACGAGCAGTACTTC.

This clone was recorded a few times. The CDR3: CASSLGTVNEKLFF. The CDR3 region has the DNA TGTGCCAGCAGCTTAGGGACAGTCAATGAAAAACTGTTTTTT. The V call is TRBV7-8, the J call TRBJ1-4; the D gene is possibly TRBD1 (6 bases). Germline V CDR1 and CDR2: SGHVS, FQNEAQ. This CDR3 contains 14 residues. The V end was cut by 1 base, the J end by 5 bases, with 8 bases between.

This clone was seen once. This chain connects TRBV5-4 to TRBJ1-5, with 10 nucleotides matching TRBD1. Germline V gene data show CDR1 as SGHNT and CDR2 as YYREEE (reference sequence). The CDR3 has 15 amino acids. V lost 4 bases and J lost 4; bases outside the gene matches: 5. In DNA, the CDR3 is TGTGCCAGCAGCCGATGGGGACAGGGGAATCAGCCCCAGCATTTT. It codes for CASSRWGQGNQPQHF.

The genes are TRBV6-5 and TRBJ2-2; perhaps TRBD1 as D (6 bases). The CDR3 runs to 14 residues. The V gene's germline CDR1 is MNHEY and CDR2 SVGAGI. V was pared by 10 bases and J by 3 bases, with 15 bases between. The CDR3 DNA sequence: TGTGCCACACAGGGAGCCGGCGACACCGGGGAGCTGTTTTTT. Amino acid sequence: CATQGAGDTGELFF.

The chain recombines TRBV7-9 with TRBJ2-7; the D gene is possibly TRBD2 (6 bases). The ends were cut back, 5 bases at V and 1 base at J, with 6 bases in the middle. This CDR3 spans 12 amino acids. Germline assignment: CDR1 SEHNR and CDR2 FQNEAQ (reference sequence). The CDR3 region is CASSRGSYEQYF. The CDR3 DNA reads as TGTGCCAGCAGCCGGGGGTCCTACGAGCAGTACTTC.

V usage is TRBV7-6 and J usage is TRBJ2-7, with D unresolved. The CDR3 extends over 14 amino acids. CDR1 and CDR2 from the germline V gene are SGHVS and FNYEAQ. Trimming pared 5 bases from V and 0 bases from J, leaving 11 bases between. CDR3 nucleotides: TGTGCCAGCAGCCCCAGACTTAACTCCTACGAGCAGTACTTC. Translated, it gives CASSPRLNSYEQYF.

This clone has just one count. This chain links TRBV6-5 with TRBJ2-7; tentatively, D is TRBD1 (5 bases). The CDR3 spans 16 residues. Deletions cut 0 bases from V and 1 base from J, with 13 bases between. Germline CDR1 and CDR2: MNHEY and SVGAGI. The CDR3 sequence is CASSYSLPRASYEQYF. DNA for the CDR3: TGTGCCAGCAGTTACTCGTTGCCCAGGGCTTCCTACGAGCAGTACTTC.

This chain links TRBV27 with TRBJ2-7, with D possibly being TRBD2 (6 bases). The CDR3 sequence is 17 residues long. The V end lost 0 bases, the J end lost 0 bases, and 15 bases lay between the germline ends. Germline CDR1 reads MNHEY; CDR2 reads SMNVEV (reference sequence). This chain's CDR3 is CASSLSAGRGSSYEQYF. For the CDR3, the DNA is TGTGCCAGCAGTTTATCTGCGGGGAGAGGGAGCTCCTACGAGCAGTACTTC.

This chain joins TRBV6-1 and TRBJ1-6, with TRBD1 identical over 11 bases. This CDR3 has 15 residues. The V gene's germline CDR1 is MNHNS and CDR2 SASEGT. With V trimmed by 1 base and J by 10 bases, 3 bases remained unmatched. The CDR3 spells CASSEGTGGASPLHF. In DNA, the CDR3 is TGTGCCAGCAGTGAAGGGACAGGGGGCGCCTCACCCCTCCACTTT.

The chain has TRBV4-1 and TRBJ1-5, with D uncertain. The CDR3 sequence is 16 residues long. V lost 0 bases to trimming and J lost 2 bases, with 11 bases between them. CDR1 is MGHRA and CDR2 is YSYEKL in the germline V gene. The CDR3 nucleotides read TGCGCCAGCAGCCAAGATCCAGGTAACGGCAATCAGCCCCAGCATTTT. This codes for CASSQDPGNGNQPQHF.

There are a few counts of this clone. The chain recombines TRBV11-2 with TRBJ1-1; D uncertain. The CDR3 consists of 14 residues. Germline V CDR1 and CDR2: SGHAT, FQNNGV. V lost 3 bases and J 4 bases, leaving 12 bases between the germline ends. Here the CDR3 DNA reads TGTGCCAGCAGCTTCGGAACCCGGGTCACTGAAGCTTTCTTT. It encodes CASSFGTRVTEAFF.

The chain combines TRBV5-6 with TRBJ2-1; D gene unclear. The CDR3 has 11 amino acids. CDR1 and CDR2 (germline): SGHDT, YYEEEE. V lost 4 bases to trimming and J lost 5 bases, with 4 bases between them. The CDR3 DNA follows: TGTGCCAGCAGCCGAGACAATGAGCAGTTCTTC. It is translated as CASSRDNEQFF.